This T cell receptor (beta chain) was sequenced in a study of siplizumab effects on memory and regulatory T cells. The repertoire was sequenced with immunoSEQ multiplex PCR; TCRdb's copy has only in-frame clones and lacks some. The sample carries about 9,900 clones, around 40% recorded once. With respect to this clone: Its specificity is unknown.

Study-level findings and limits: Tregs proliferating in siplizumab cultures lacked confirmation of their suppressive function.

CDR1 and CDR2 from the germline V gene are SGDLS and YYNGEE. CDR3 length equals 15 residues. Trimming took off 4 bases at V and 1 base at J, with 9 bases between the two ends. An approximately six-day coculture at 37°C was performed with the mixed lymphocyte reaction cells. The chain uses TRBV9 and TRBJ1-6; TRBD1 is a possible D gene (6 bases). The receptor was derived from a human donor in good health; the cells came from an allogeneic mixed lymphocyte reaction. The sample taken for sequencing was CFSE-low (dividing) CD4+ T cells sorted from an allogeneic mixed lymphocyte reaction. In nucleotides, the CDR3 is TGTGCCAGCAGCCCACAGGGTTCCTATAATTCACCCCTCCACTTT. Translating it yields CASSPQGSYNSPLHF.